This entry lists 25 T cell receptor beta chains sequenced from one sample in a study of T cell responses to AZD1222 COVID-19 vaccine. The table came from immunoSEQ multiplex PCR; TCRdb's copy has only in-frame clones and leaves some out. The table lists some 170,000 clones, roughly 93% of them singletons. The sample consisted of peripheral blood, taken on day 0 of AZD1222 vaccination. The receptors originated from an adult in good health.

This chain uses TRBV7-2 with TRBJ1-2; 9 bases align to TRBD1. V gave up 3 bases and J gave up 7 bases; unmatched junction bases: 9. Per the germline V gene, CDR1 is SGHTA and CDR2 is FQGNSA. The CDR3 is 15 amino acids. Here the CDR3 DNA reads TGTGCCAGCAGCTTTACAGGGGGCGAGTATGGTGGCTACACCTTC. Encoded protein: CASSFTGGEYGGYTF.

This clone was found once. The chain combines TRBV18 with TRBJ2-7, with D unresolved. Germline values: CDR1 KGHSH, CDR2 LQKENI. CDR3 length equals 11 residues. Trimming shortened V by 6 bases and J by 0 bases, and 3 bases separated the two germline ends. This CDR3 is CASSSSYEQYF. As DNA, the CDR3 is TGTGCCAGCTCGAGCTCCTACGAGCAGTACTTC.

This clone was recorded only once. This chain joins TRBV4-2 and TRBJ2-1; D is undetermined. Germline lookup yields CDR1 LGHNA and CDR2 YNFKEQ. V lost 4 bases, J lost 6 bases, and 10 bases lay in between. The CDR3 contains 13 residues. CDR3 sequence (DNA): TGTGCCAGCAGCCCCGAACCCCCCAATGAGCAGTTCTTC. This gives the protein CASSPEPPNEQFF.

V usage is TRBV5-1 and J usage is TRBJ1-1, with 8 positions matching TRBD1. Trimming removed 0 bases from V and 4 bases from J; junction bases left unmatched: 8. There are 16 residues in the CDR3. CDR1 SGHRS and CDR2 YFSETQ come from the germline V gene. The CDR3 nucleotides read TGCGCCAGCAGCTTGGCCGGGACAGGAGGATCCACTGAAGCTTTCTTT. Residues: CASSLAGTGGSTEAFF.

The count of this clone is one. CDR3 in amino acids: CASSQGLAGVSYQETQYF. The CDR3 coding sequence is TGCGCCAGCAGCCAAGGACTAGCGGGGGTGTCCTACCAAGAGACCCAGTACTTC. The genes are TRBV4-3 and TRBJ2-5, with 12 bases lining up with TRBD2. Germline V gene sequence: CDR1 LGHNA, CDR2 YSLEER. CDR3 length: 18 residues. V gave up 1 base and J gave up 0 bases; unmatched junction bases: 6.

The chain joins TRBV18 to TRBJ1-6, with TRBD1 as a possible D gene (5 bases). CDR3 size: 15 residues. Per germline, CDR1 KGHSH and CDR2 LQKENI. V was cut by 6 bases and J by 2 bases, with 11 bases left in between. CDR3 protein: CASSLGPAYNSPLHF. The CDR3 nucleotides are TGTGCCAGCTCCCTGGGACCAGCCTATAATTCACCCCTCCACTTT.

The CDR3 bases are TGTGCCAGCAGTGTCGGTCGCTCTGGAAACACCATATATTTT. Translated, it gives CASSVGRSGNTIYF. The chain joins TRBV2 to TRBJ1-3; D call uncertain. In germline, CDR1 is SNHLY, CDR2 FYNNEI. V was trimmed by 4 bases and J by 0 bases, leaving 7 bases between them. The CDR3 sequence is 14 residues long.

The chain has TRBV4-2 and TRBJ2-7, with 10 positions matching TRBD1. Germline trimming cut 3 bases from V and 5 bases from J; bases unmatched to any gene: 10. CDR3 length: 16 residues. Germline CDR1 reads LGHNA; CDR2 reads YNFKEQ. The CDR3 bases are TGTGCCAGCAGCCATCACTCCGGGACAGGGGTTAACGAGCAGTACTTC. It yields the protein CASSHHSGTGVNEQYF.

This clone has more than one count but fewer than ten. This chain links TRBV7-9 with TRBJ1-1, with D hard to call. Germline-derived CDR1 and CDR2 are SEHNR and FQNEAQ (reference sequence). This CDR3 is built from 12 residues. Trimming removed 5 bases at V and 4 bases at J, with 8 bases between. CDR3 in amino acids: CASSRSVTEAFF. Written as DNA, the CDR3 is TGTGCCAGCAGCCGATCAGTCACTGAAGCTTTCTTT.

This chain uses TRBV3-1 (or the pseudogene TRBV3-2) with TRBJ1-5, with 7 positions matching TRBD1. V shed 3 bases and J 2 bases; nucleotides not matched to a gene: 1. CDR1 and CDR2 from the germline V gene are LGHDT and YNNKEL (reference sequence). The CDR3 is 14 residues long. The CDR3 reads CASSHTGGNQPQHF. CDR3 bases: TGTGCCAGCAGCCATACAGGGGGCAATCAGCCCCAGCATTTT.

The gene calls are TRBV6-5 and TRBJ1-1; D perhaps matches TRBD1 (6 bases). Germline lookup yields CDR1 MNHEY and CDR2 SVGAGI. The CDR3 length is 12 residues. The ends were cut back, 8 bases at V and 4 bases at J, with 11 bases in the middle. The CDR3 is CASVVQGTEAFF. In nucleotides, the CDR3 is TGTGCCAGCGTCGTACAGGGCACTGAAGCTTTCTTT.

Only a few counts were recorded for this clone. The CDR3 nucleotides read TGTGCCAGCAGCTCCACCCAGGACAGGTCCTATGGCTACACCTTC. Amino acids: CASSSTQDRSYGYTF. The chain joins TRBV7-2 to TRBJ1-2; 7 nucleotides align to TRBD1. From germline, CDR1 is SGHTA and CDR2 FQGNSA. The ends lost 4 bases at V and 4 bases at J; junction bases unmatched: 9. The CDR3 consists of 15 residues.

This chain links TRBV6-1 with TRBJ1-3; tentatively, D is TRBD1 (5 bases). The germline CDR1 and CDR2 sequences are MNHNS and SASEGT. The V gene lost 2 bases and the J gene lost 0 bases, with 14 bases spanning the gap. This CDR3 region has 17 residues. The CDR3 spells CASSEPSGPHSGNTIYF. The CDR3 nucleotides are TGTGCCAGCAGTGAACCCTCAGGGCCTCACTCTGGAAACACCATATATTTT.

This chain's CDR3 is CSAVNEKLFF. The CDR3 DNA reads as TGCAGTGCTGTGAATGAAAAACTGTTTTTT. This rearrangement joins TRBV20-1 to TRBJ1-4; D is uncertain. Trimming removed 5 bases from V and 5 bases from J, with 3 bases in between. The CDR3 covers 10 residues. The germline V gene has CDR1 DFQATT and CDR2 SNEGSKA (reference sequence).

V gene TRBV7-8 combines with J gene TRBJ1-3; no reliable D call. Germline V gene data show CDR1 as SGHVS and CDR2 as FQNEAQ. CDR3 length: 15 amino acids. V was pared by 3 bases and J by 0 bases, with 9 bases between. CDR3 amino acids: CASSLFHNSGNTIYF. The CDR3 DNA sequence: TGTGCCAGCAGCTTGTTCCACAACTCTGGAAACACCATATATTTT.

CDR3: CASSQYSNQPQHF. The CDR3 nucleotides are TGTGCCAGCAGCCAGTATAGCAATCAGCCCCAGCATTTT. The chain links TRBV12-3 or TRBV12-4 to TRBJ1-5; unclear D gene. The CDR3 runs to 13 residues. The V gene lost 6 bases and the J gene lost 0 bases, with 6 bases spanning the gap.

The genes are TRBV6-1 and TRBJ2-2; D is ambiguous. The CDR3 is 15 amino acids. Trimming stripped 2 bases from V and 5 bases from J, with 12 bases between. Per the germline V gene, CDR1 is MNHNS and CDR2 is SASEGT. The CDR3 region has the DNA TGTGCCAGCAGTGAACCCAGGATTGGGACCGGGGAGCTGTTTTTT. It yields the protein CASSEPRIGTGELFF.

This chain uses TRBV5-1 with TRBJ1-2; D is unclear. Trimming left V 0 bases short and J 1 base short, with 19 bases between. The CDR3 consists of 18 residues. From germline, CDR1 is SGHRS and CDR2 YFSETQ. Here the CDR3 DNA reads TGCGCCAGCAGCTTGGATGGACCGGCCGGGCCGGGTAACTATGGCTACACCTTC. It is translated as CASSLDGPAGPGNYGYTF. The whole variable domain, filled in from reference TRBV5-1 and TRBJ1-2, reads KAGVTQTPRYLIKTRGQQVTLSCSPISGHRSVSWYQQTPGQGLQFLFEYFSETQRNKGNFPGRFSGRQFSNSRSEMNVSTLELGDSALYLCASSLDGPAGPGNYGYTFGSGTRLTVV.

This rearrangement joins TRBV9 to TRBJ2-6; the D gene could be TRBD1 or TRBD2 (5 bases each). Germline loops: CDR1 SGDLS, CDR2 YYNGEE. The V end lost 4 bases, the J end lost 0 bases, and 17 bases lay between the germline ends. The CDR3 sequence is 18 residues long. In DNA form, the CDR3 reads TGTGCCAGCAGCCATGAGGGGCCTTCACGCTCTGGGGCCAACGTCCTGACTTTC. It is translated as CASSHEGPSRSGANVLTF.

The chain combines TRBV7-9 with TRBJ1-2; D is unclear. From germline, CDR1 is SEHNR and CDR2 FQNEAQ (reference sequence). V was cut by 6 bases and J by 4 bases, with 12 bases left in between. CDR3 length: 13 amino acids. The CDR3, as DNA: TGTGCCAGCAGTACAGCGCACCTCTATGGCTACACCTTC. Residues: CASSTAHLYGYTF.

The chain couples TRBV12-3 or TRBV12-4 to TRBJ1-2; the match to TRBD1 covers 7 bases. The CDR3 sequence is 13 residues long. Unmatched junction bases numbered 7, after V lost 5 bases and J lost 7 bases. The DNA for the CDR3 is TGTGCCAGCAGTGTCCGGGACAGAAGTGGCTACACCTTC. Translated: CASSVRDRSGYTF.

The genes are TRBV25-1 and TRBJ1-5, with TRBD1 matching 9 bases. Trimming removed 3 bases from V and 3 bases from J; junction bases left unmatched: 6. The germline CDR1 and CDR2 sequences are MGHDK and SYGVNS. The CDR3 sequence is 16 residues long. The CDR3: CASSERDRGSNQPQHF. CDR3 nucleotides: TGTGCCAGCAGTGAGAGAGACAGGGGGTCCAATCAGCCCCAGCATTTT.

V gene TRBV6-2 or TRBV6-3 combines with J gene TRBJ1-1, with TRBD1 as a possible D gene (6 bases). Trimming removed 2 bases at V and 1 base at J, with 11 bases between. The CDR3 has 15 residues. Germline CDR1 and CDR2: MNHEY and SVGEGT. The CDR3 coding sequence is TGTGCCAGCAGTTACGCGGGACAACCGAACACTGAAGCTTTCTTT. This gives the protein CASSYAGQPNTEAFF.

The V and J genes are TRBV5-4 and TRBJ2-5, with D perhaps TRBD1 (6 bases). Germline lookup yields CDR1 SGHNT and CDR2 YYREEE (reference sequence). This CDR3 spans 14 amino acids. The V end lost 4 bases, the J end lost 3 bases, and 13 bases lay between the germline ends. The CDR3 spells CASSQGTREETQYF. The CDR3 region has the DNA TGTGCCAGCAGCCAGGGGACAAGAGAAGAGACCCAGTACTTC.

The chain employs TRBV18 and TRBJ1-1, with TRBD1 as a possible D gene (5 bases). This CDR3 comprises 17 residues. V lost 3 bases, J lost 1 base, and 18 bases lay in between. Germline V gene sequence: CDR1 KGHSH, CDR2 LQKENI. The CDR3 sequence is CASSPLHGGEGNTEAFF. CDR3 nucleotides: TGTGCCAGCTCACCGTTACACGGAGGGGAAGGGAACACTGAAGCTTTCTTT.